This TCR beta chain was recorded in a study of blood T cells in healthy people across ages. CDR1 and CDR2 from the germline V gene are MGHRA and YSYEKL. CDR3 length: 13 amino acids. V lost 1 base and J 2 bases, leaving 6 bases between the germline ends. Overall study results and limits: Observed TCR beta diversity showed a strong correlation with the percentage of naive T cells as measured by flow cytometry.

Turning to this clonotype: Its specificity is not known.

The authors ran a second PCR of roughly 7 to 11 cycles using a sample-barcoded 5' primer and a J-beta primer mix. Every molecule of cDNA carried a tag from a template-switch adaptor with 12 random nucleotides. TCRdb analysed the 5' RACE reads with MiXCR anew, one entry per CDR3 protein. The table shows about 970,000 distinct CDR3 sequences, with 51% occurring only once. The sequenced material came from blood. This sequence was found in a woman aged 60-70 years in good health. This chain joins TRBV4-1 and TRBJ2-7, with D unresolved. CDR3 DNA: TGCGCCAGCAGCCAAGGCGCCACCTACGAGCAGTACTTC. Its protein is CASSQGATYEQYF.